This record covers a single T cell receptor beta chain. Enrolled during active infection, Seattle patients were then followed longitudinally. The data were obtained in a study of blood T cell repertoires in COVID-19. The wider study: Specimens from acute and convalescent COVID-19 originated in the United States, Italy and Spain. T cells, B-cell-depleted T cells, or PBMCs supplied cDNA or gDNA.

Original methodology: Scientists estimated how many nucleated cells there were by amplifying reference gene primers. TCRdb keeps only in-frame clones here, not all; method: immunoSEQ multiplex PCR. V and J calls and clone size are those listed in that table; D and trimming were worked out from the DNA. The sample has roughly 180,000 clones; around 94% are singletons. From germline, CDR1 is LGHDT and CDR2 YNNKEL (reference sequence). The CDR3 has 12 amino acids. V gave up 4 bases and J gave up 7 bases; unmatched junction bases: 1. Sample: peripheral blood. The sequence was collected from a man aged 30-40 years with COVID-19, enrolled during active disease. This sequence joins TRBV3-1 (or the pseudogene TRBV3-2) and TRBJ1-2, with 9 nucleotides matching TRBD1. CDR3 sequence reads: CASSRTGVGYTF. CDR3 DNA sequence: TGTGCCAGCAGCCGGACAGGGGTTGGCTACACCTTC.